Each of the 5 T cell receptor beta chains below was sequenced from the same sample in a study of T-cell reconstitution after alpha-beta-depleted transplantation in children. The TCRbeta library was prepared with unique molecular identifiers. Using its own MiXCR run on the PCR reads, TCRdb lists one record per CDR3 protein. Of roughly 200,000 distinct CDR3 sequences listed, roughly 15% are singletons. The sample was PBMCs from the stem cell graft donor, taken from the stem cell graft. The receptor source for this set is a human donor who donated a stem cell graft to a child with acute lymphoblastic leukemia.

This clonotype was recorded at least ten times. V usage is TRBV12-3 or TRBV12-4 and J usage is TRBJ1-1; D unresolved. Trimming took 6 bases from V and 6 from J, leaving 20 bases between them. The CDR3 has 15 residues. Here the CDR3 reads CASSPLIAGFAEAFF. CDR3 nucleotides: TGTGCCAGCAGCCCCCTGATCGCGGGGTTCGCTGAAGCTTTCTTT.

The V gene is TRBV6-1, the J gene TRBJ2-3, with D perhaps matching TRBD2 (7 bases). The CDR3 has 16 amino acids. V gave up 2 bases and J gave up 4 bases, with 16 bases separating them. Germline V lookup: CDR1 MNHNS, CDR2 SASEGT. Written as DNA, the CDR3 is TGTGCCAGCAGTGAATGGCTAGCGGAGGGGGCAGATACGCAGTATTTT. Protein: CASSEWLAEGADTQYF.

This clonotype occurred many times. The CDR3 is CASSLETGTYEQYF. In nucleotides, the CDR3 is TGCGCCAGCAGCTTGGAGACGGGTACCTACGAGCAGTACTTC. The gene calls are TRBV5-1 and TRBJ2-7; D not certain. The CDR3 has 14 amino acids. The germline gives CDR1 SGHRS, CDR2 YFSETQ. The V and J ends lost 0 bases and 2 bases respectively, with 9 bases between them.

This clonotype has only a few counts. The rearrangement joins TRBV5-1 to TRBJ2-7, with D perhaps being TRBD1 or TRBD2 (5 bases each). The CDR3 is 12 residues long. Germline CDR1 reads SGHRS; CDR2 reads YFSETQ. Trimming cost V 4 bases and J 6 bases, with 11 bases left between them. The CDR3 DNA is TGCGCCAGCAGCCCGAGGGACGCCGAGCAGTACTTC. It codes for CASSPRDAEQYF.

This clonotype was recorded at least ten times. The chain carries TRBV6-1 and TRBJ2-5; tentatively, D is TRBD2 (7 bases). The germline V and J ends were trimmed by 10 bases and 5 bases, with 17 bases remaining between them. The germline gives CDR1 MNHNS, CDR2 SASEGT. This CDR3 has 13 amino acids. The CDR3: CATREGGTETQYF. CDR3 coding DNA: TGTGCCACCCGTGAGGGGGGGACCGAGACCCAGTACTTC.